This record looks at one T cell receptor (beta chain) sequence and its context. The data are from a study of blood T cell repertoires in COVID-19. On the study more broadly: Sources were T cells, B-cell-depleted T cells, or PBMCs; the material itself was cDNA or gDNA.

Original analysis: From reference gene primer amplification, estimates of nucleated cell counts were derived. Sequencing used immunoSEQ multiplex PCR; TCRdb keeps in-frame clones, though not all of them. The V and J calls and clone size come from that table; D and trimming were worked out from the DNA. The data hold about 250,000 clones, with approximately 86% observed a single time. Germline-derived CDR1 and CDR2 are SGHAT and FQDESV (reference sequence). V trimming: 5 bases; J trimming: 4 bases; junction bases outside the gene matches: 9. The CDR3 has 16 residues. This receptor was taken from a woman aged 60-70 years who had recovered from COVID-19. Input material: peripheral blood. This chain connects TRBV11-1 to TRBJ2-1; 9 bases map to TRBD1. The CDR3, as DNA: TGTGCCAGCAGCCTACAGGGGGACAGGGTTTACAATGAGCAGTTCTTC. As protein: CASSLQGDRVYNEQFF.